This entry lists 32 T cell receptor beta chains sequenced from one sample in a study of cytomegalovirus exposure and HLA in healthy donors. Data came from immunoSEQ multiplex PCR; TCRdb stores just in-frame clones and leaves some out. This table holds about 130,000 clones, roughly 79% found once. Specimen: PBMCs. These receptors came from a man younger than 40 in good health and CMV-seropositive.

The J gene is TRBJ1-2, the V gene TRBV6-1; D is undetermined. The V and J ends lost 0 bases and 4 bases respectively, with 18 bases between them. CDR1 is MNHNS, CDR2 SASEGT, per germline. The CDR3 is 17 residues long. CDR3 sequence: CASSEAQAAVLIYGYTF. The CDR3 region has the DNA TGTGCCAGCAGTGAAGCGCAGGCAGCGGTTCTAATCTATGGCTACACCTTC.

This clone came up many times. The rearrangement joins TRBV7-9 to TRBJ2-3; the D is unclear. Germline V gene data show CDR1 as SEHNR and CDR2 as FQNEAQ (reference sequence). This CDR3 is 15 amino acids long. Trimming removed 0 bases from V and 2 bases from J, with 9 bases in between. The chain's CDR3 is CASSLASSYTDTQYF. The CDR3 bases are TGTGCCAGCAGCTTAGCCTCGTCCTACACAGATACGCAGTATTTT.

The chain carries TRBV9 and TRBJ1-2; tentative D call: TRBD1 (5 bases). The CDR3 runs 14 residues. Germline values: CDR1 SGDLS, CDR2 YYNGEE. V lost 3 bases and J lost 3, with 12 bases in between. The CDR3, as DNA: TGTGCCAGCAGCGGTGGACAAGGAGACTATGGCTACACCTTC. Its protein is CASSGGQGDYGYTF.

The chain is built from TRBV28 and TRBJ2-5; unclear D gene. Trimming stripped 5 bases from V and 7 bases from J, with 17 bases between. CDR1 MDHEN and CDR2 SYDVKM come from the germline V gene. The length of the CDR3 is 14 residues. The CDR3 loop is CASSPSIPHATQYF. CDR3 DNA: TGTGCCAGCAGTCCCTCTATCCCCCATGCGACCCAGTACTTC.

This clone was detected only once. The chain recombines TRBV28 with TRBJ2-1; 12 bases are a match to TRBD2. V shed 5 bases and J 2 bases; nucleotides not matched to a gene: 1. Germline CDR1 and CDR2: MDHEN and SYDVKM. This CDR3 spans 15 amino acids. The CDR3 is CASSGLAGPYNEQFF. The CDR3 DNA is TGTGCCAGCAGTGGACTAGCGGGACCCTACAATGAGCAGTTCTTC.

The rearrangement uses TRBV7-2 and TRBJ1-1, with 7 bases identical to TRBD1. From germline, CDR1 is SGHTA and CDR2 FQGNSA. The CDR3 consists of 13 residues. V trimming: 5 bases; J trimming: 0 bases; junction bases outside the gene matches: 0. CDR3 residues: CASSGTVNTEAFF. DNA of the CDR3: TGTGCCAGCAGCGGGACAGTGAACACTGAAGCTTTCTTT.

This sequence joins TRBV5-1 and TRBJ2-5; 7 bases map to TRBD1. Germline values: CDR1 SGHRS, CDR2 YFSETQ. The V segment lost 0 bases and the J segment 5 bases; nucleotides outside the gene matches: 4. The CDR3 contains 14 residues. CDR3 amino acids: CASSLERGGETQYF. The CDR3 DNA reads TGCGCCAGCAGCTTGGAGCGAGGGGGCGAGACCCAGTACTTC.

For the CDR3, the DNA is TGCGCCAGCAGCCAAGGGACTAGCGGGAGATTGGGGAATCGGGAGCTGTTTTTT. This gives the protein CASSQGTSGRLGNRELFF. The chain couples TRBV4-1 to TRBJ2-2; 13 bases match TRBD2. Germline assignment: CDR1 MGHRA and CDR2 YSYEKL. With V trimmed by 1 base and J by 9 bases, 11 bases remained unmatched. The CDR3 totals 18 residues.

J is TRBJ1-2 and V is TRBV21-1. TRBV21-1 is flagged as a pseudogene. The CDR3 is 13 residues long. CDR3: CASRPLGNYGYTF. CDR3 nucleotide sequence: TGTGCCAGCAGGCCCCTCGGGAACTATGGCTACACCTTC.

This clone was picked up a small number of times. The gene calls are TRBV4-3 and TRBJ2-1, with TRBD1 identical over 7 bases. V gave up 4 bases and J gave up 8 bases; unmatched junction bases: 5. The CDR3 runs 13 residues. Germline V gene data show CDR1 as LGHNA and CDR2 as YSLEER. The CDR3, as DNA: TGCGCCAGCAGCCCGGGACAGTACTATGAGCAGTTCTTC. It translates to CASSPGQYYEQFF.

The count of this clone is one. The rearrangement uses TRBV27 and TRBJ1-1, with D hard to call. This CDR3 has 14 amino acids. Germline CDR1 and CDR2: MNHEY and SMNVEV (reference sequence). V lost 8 bases, J lost 2 bases, and 15 bases lay in between. This CDR3 is CASREVGANTEAFF. For the CDR3, the DNA is TGTGCCAGCCGAGAAGTAGGAGCAAACACTGAAGCTTTCTTT.

This clone has just a few counts. The chain is built from TRBV14 and TRBJ1-1; no reliable D call. The CDR3 extends over 13 amino acids. V lost 0 bases, J lost 3 bases, and 5 bases lay in between. CDR1 is SGHDN, CDR2 FVKESK, per germline. The chain's CDR3 is CASSQDYYTEAFF. For the CDR3, the DNA is TGTGCCAGCAGCCAAGATTACTACACTGAAGCTTTCTTT.

The sample holds one count of this clone. Germline and junction disagree at one end, which may indicate a read error. The rearrangement links TRBV6-5 to TRBJ2-7; D possibly corresponds to TRBD2 (7 bases). The germline CDR1 and CDR2 sequences are MNHEY and SVGAGI. The CDR3 covers 14 residues. CDR3 region: CASSAEGHGGGFSF. The CDR3 nucleotides read TGTGCCAGCAGCGCAGAGGGACATGGGGGAGGGTTTTCCTTC.

The CDR3 DNA follows: TGTGCCAGCAGCTCGCCCGGGACAGGGGAAACCTACGAGCAGTACTTC. This encodes CASSSPGTGETYEQYF. V gene TRBV7-9 combines with J gene TRBJ2-7, with 10 bases identical to TRBD1. The CDR3 contains 16 residues. The J segment lost 2 bases and the V segment lost 4 bases, leaving 8 bases of the junction unmatched. Per the germline V gene, CDR1 is SEHNR and CDR2 is FQNEAQ (reference sequence).

This chain connects TRBV2 to TRBJ1-1, with D uncertain. The CDR3 sequence is 14 residues long. V was shortened by 7 bases and J by 2 bases, with 14 bases between the two germline ends. Germline V gives CDR1 SNHLY, CDR2 FYNNEI. The CDR3 region is CASTREQDNTEAFF. CDR3 bases: TGTGCCAGCACGAGGGAGCAGGACAACACTGAAGCTTTCTTT.

This clone was detected a few times. The V call is TRBV5-6, the J call TRBJ1-6, with D maybe TRBD1 (5 bases). CDR1 is SGHDT, CDR2 YYEEEE, per germline. V lost 4 bases to trimming and J lost 8 bases, with 16 bases between them. The CDR3 has 15 residues. The CDR3 sequence is CASSIGHSVYSPLHF. The CDR3 coding sequence is TGTGCCAGCAGCATCGGACACTCCGTATATTCACCCCTCCACTTT.

The chain carries TRBV6-5 and TRBJ2-6, with D perhaps matching TRBD2 (6 bases). V lost 8 bases to trimming and J lost 4 bases, with 12 bases between them. Germline loops: CDR1 MNHEY, CDR2 SVGAGI. The length of the CDR3 is 14 residues. CDR3 sequence: CASRGGLGANVLTF. DNA of the CDR3: TGTGCCAGCCGTGGGGGGTTAGGGGCCAACGTCCTGACTTTC.

The chain uses TRBV5-1 and TRBJ2-1; D gene ambiguous. CDR1 SGHRS and CDR2 YFSETQ come from the germline V gene. Deletions cut 0 bases from V and 7 bases from J, with 11 bases between. The CDR3 totals 14 residues. DNA for the CDR3: TGCGCCAGCAGCTTGGTAGTGGGCCGGAATGAGCAGTTCTTC. Protein sequence: CASSLVVGRNEQFF.

V usage is TRBV7-9 and J usage is TRBJ1-1; possibly TRBD1 for D (6 bases). CDR3 length: 15 amino acids. V was pared by 6 bases and J by 1 base, with 15 bases between. Germline V lookup: CDR1 SEHNR, CDR2 FQNEAQ (reference sequence). CDR3 loop: CASSQGQPGNTEAFF. CDR3 in DNA: TGTGCCAGCAGTCAAGGACAGCCCGGGAACACTGAAGCTTTCTTT.

This clone has more than one count but fewer than ten. The chain uses TRBV19 and TRBJ2-1, with D possibly being TRBD2 (5 bases). Germline V gives CDR1 LNHDA, CDR2 SQIVND (reference sequence). With 5 bases removed from V and 1 base from J, the gap between germline ends came to 15 bases. The CDR3 consists of 16 residues. The CDR3 spells CASSSLEADSYNEQFF. The CDR3 bases are TGTGCCAGTAGTTCGCTAGAAGCGGATTCCTACAATGAGCAGTTCTTC.

This chain links TRBV7-8 with TRBJ2-1; 13 bases line up with TRBD2. Germline CDR1 reads SGHVS; CDR2 reads FQNEAQ. V gave up 5 bases and J gave up 7 bases; unmatched junction bases: 8. This CDR3 spans 16 amino acids. The CDR3 is CASSPKLAGGRNEQFF. The CDR3 nucleotides read TGTGCCAGCAGCCCGAAACTAGCGGGGGGGCGTAATGAGCAGTTCTTC.

J is TRBJ2-7 and V is TRBV5-6; D may be TRBD2 (6 bases). Trimming left V 4 bases short and J 5 bases short, with 16 bases between. The CDR3 is 14 residues long. Per the germline V gene, CDR1 is SGHDT and CDR2 is YYEEEE. The CDR3 DNA reads TGTGCCAGCAGCCCCAGGAGGGCAGGGAACGAGCAGTACTTC. Protein product: CASSPRRAGNEQYF.

CDR3 in amino acids: CSARSGAEAFF. The CDR3 nucleotides read TGCAGTGCTAGATCCGGGGCTGAAGCTTTCTTT. The chain has TRBV20-1 and TRBJ1-1; D is ambiguous. Trimming pared 2 bases from V and 6 bases from J, leaving 7 bases between. The CDR3 runs 11 residues. Germline V CDR1 and CDR2: DFQATT, SNEGSKA (reference sequence).

The V call is TRBV30, the J call TRBJ1-2; TRBD1 aligns across 7 bases. This CDR3 region has 11 residues. Trimming at V came to 3 bases and at J to 10 bases, leaving 5 bases not matched to a gene. In germline, CDR1 is GTSNPN, CDR2 SVGIG (reference sequence). CDR3 region: CAWRGQNPYTF. CDR3 nucleotides: TGTGCCTGGAGGGGACAGAATCCCTACACCTTC.

V is TRBV19 and J is TRBJ2-5; 10 bases match TRBD2. Germline-derived CDR1 and CDR2 are LNHDA and SQIVND (reference sequence). V dropped 5 bases and J dropped 7; count of bases not matched to a gene: 13. The CDR3 totals 16 residues. CDR3 in DNA: TGTGCCAGTAGTGCCCGTGAGGCTAGCGGGAGAGGGACCCAGTACTTC. Protein sequence: CASSAREASGRGTQYF.

The chain has TRBV5-6 and TRBJ2-7, with no clear D. The CDR3 covers 15 residues. Germline V gene data show CDR1 as SGHDT and CDR2 as YYEEEE. The germline V and J ends were trimmed by 0 bases and 0 bases, with 10 bases remaining between them. The CDR3 spells CASSLDLFFSYEQYF. The CDR3 DNA reads as TGTGCCAGCAGCTTGGATCTATTTTTCTCCTACGAGCAGTACTTC.

The J gene is TRBJ2-3, the V gene TRBV15; D may be TRBD2 (6 bases). The CDR3 is made up of 15 amino acids. Looked up from germline, CDR1 is LNHNV and CDR2 is YYDKDF (reference sequence). The ends were cut back, 0 bases at V and 2 bases at J, with 9 bases in the middle. The CDR3 nucleotides are TGTGCCACCAGCAGAGAGGGACTTCACACAGATACGCAGTATTTT. Translated: CATSREGLHTDTQYF.

The V gene is TRBV10-2, the J gene TRBJ2-7; D is undetermined. The germline CDR1 and CDR2 sequences are WSHSY and SAAADI. Trimming pared 6 bases from V and 5 bases from J, leaving 8 bases between. The CDR3 sequence is 11 residues long. The CDR3 DNA reads as TGCGCCAGCAGCTTTAGTAACGAGCAGTACTTC. Protein: CASSFSNEQYF.

The chain joins TRBV5-4 to TRBJ1-2; 9 positions agree with TRBD1. CDR3 length: 15 residues. Germline loops: CDR1 SGHNT, CDR2 YYREEE (reference sequence). V shed 3 bases, J shed 4 bases, and the junction held 7 bases outside the gene matches. This CDR3 is CASSSGGQGRYGYTF. The DNA of the CDR3 is TGTGCCAGCAGCTCGGGGGGACAGGGACGCTATGGCTACACCTTC.

This chain connects TRBV7-2 to TRBJ2-5; 11 bases line up with TRBD2. With 1 base clipped from V and 2 bases from J, the junction kept 6 bases outside the gene matches. The V gene's germline CDR1 is SGHTA and CDR2 FQGNSA. This CDR3 region has 17 residues. This CDR3 is CASSLGLAGSGQETQYF. Written as DNA, the CDR3 is TGTGCCAGCAGCTTAGGACTAGCGGGGAGCGGTCAAGAGACCCAGTACTTC.

The gene calls are TRBV7-3 and TRBJ1-1; possible D gene TRBD1, 5 bases. CDR3 length equals 13 residues. CDR1 and CDR2 from the germline V gene are SGHTA and FQGTGA. Trimming shortened V by 6 bases and J by 0 bases, and 8 bases separated the two germline ends. The CDR3 reads CASSRQMNTEAFF. DNA of the CDR3: TGTGCCAGCAGTCGACAGATGAACACTGAAGCTTTCTTT.

The gene calls are TRBV28 and TRBJ1-1; a weak D match, TRBD1 (5 bases). This CDR3 comprises 15 residues. The germline gives CDR1 MDHEN, CDR2 SYDVKM. Trimming stripped 4 bases from V and 0 bases from J, with 12 bases between. The CDR3 DNA follows: TGTGCCAGCAGTTCCGGGGGAGATTTGAACACTGAAGCTTTCTTT. Residues: CASSSGGDLNTEAFF. The full variable domain, its missing parts supplied by reference TRBV28 and TRBJ1-1, is DVKVTQSSRYLVKRTGEKVFLECVQDMDHENMFWYRQDPGLGLRLIYFSYDVKMKEKGDIPEGYSVSREKKERFSLILESASTNQTSMYLCASSSGGDLNTEAFFGQGTRLTVV.